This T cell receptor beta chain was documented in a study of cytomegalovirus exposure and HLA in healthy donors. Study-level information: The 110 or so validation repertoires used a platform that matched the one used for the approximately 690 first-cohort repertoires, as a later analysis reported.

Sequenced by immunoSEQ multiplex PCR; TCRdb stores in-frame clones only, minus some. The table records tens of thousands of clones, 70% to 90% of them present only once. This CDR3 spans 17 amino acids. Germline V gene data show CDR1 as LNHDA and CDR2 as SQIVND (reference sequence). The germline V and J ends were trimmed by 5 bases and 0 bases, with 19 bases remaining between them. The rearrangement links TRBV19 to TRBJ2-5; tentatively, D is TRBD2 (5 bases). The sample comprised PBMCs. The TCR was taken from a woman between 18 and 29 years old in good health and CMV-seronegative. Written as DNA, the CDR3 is TGTGCCAGTAGTCCCAACCAGCGGTGGATGTACCAAGAGACCCAGTACTTC. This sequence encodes CASSPNQRWMYQETQYF.